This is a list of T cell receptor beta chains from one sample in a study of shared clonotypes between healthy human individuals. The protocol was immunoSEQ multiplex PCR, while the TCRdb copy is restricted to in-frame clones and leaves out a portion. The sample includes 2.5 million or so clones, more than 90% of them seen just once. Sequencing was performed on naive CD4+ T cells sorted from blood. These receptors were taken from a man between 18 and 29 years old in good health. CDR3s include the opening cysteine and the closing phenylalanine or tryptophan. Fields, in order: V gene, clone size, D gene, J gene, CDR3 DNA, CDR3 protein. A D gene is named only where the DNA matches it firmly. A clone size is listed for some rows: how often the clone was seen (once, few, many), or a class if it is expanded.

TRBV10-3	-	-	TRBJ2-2	TGTGCCATCACCTCGGGAGTCCAAACCGGGGAGCTGTTTTTT	CAITSGVQTGELFF
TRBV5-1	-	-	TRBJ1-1	TGCGCCAGCAGCTTGGCACAGACGGGGAACACTGAAGCTTTCTTT	CASSLAQTGNTEAFF
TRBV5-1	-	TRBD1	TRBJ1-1	TGCGCCAGCAGCTTAGGGGACAGGGTCACTGAAGCTTTCTTT	CASSLGDRVTEAFF
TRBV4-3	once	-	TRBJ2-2	TGCGCCAGCAGCCAAGTTCCCGGGACTTTATCCGGGGAGCTGTTTTTT	CASSQVPGTLSGELFF
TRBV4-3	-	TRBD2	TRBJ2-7	TGCGCCAGCAGCCAGACCCTTTTACTAGCGAGGGAGCAGTACTTC	CASSQTLLLAREQYF
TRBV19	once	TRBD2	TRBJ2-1	TGTGCCAGTAGTATACGACTAGCGGGCCCCTACAATGAGCAGTTCTTC	CASSIRLAGPYNEQFF
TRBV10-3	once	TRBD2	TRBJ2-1	TGTGCCACCCGGGGGGAAGAGATCGGCAATGAGCAGTTCTTC	CATRGEEIGNEQFF
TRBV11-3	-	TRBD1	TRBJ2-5	TGTGCCAGCAGCTTAGGACAGGGAACCCAAGAGACCCAGTACTTC	CASSLGQGTQETQYF
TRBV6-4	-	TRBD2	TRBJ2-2	TGTGCCAGCAGTGAGGTAGCGGGCACGAACACCGGGGAGCTGTTTTTT	CASSEVAGTNTGELFF
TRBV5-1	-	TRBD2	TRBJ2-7	TGCGCCAGCAGCTTGGTGCCGGGACTAGCCTACGAGCAGTACTTC	CASSLVPGLAYEQYF
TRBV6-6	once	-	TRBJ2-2	TGTGCCAGCAGTTACTCAACCGTGAACACCGGGGAGCTGTTTTTT	CASSYSTVNTGELFF
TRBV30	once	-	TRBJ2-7	TGTGCCTGGCAGGGGTTCTACGAGCAGTACTTC	CAWQGFYEQYF
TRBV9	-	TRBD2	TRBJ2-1	TGTGCCAGCAGCGCTAGCGGGGGGACCTACAATGAGCAGTTCTTC	CASSASGGTYNEQFF
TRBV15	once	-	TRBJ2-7	TGTGCCACCAGCAGAGATCCGGGGCTCGAGCAGTACTTC	CATSRDPGLEQYF
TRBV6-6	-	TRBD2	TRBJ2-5	TGTGCCAGCAGTTACGGGACTAGCGAGGAGACCCAGTACTTC	CASSYGTSEETQYF
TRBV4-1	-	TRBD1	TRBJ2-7	TGCGCCAGCAGTCGACAGGGCATTAACTACGAGCAGTACTTC	CASSRQGINYEQYF